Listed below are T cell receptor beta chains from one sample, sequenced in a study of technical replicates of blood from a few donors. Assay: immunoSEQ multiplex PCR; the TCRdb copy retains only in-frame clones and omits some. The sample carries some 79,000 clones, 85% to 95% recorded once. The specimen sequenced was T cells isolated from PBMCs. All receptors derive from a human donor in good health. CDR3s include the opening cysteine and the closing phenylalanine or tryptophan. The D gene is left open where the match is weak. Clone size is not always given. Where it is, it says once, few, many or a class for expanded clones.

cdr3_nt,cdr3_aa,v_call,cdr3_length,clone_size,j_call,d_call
TGTGCCAGCAGCGAAAGCGAGGGATCCGGCTACACCTTC,CASSESEGSGYTF,TRBV2,13,-,TRBJ1-2,-
TGTGCCAGCAGCGAAATGGGGACTAGTTGGAGGAATACGCAGTATTTT,CASSEMGTSWRNTQYF,TRBV7-2,16,-,TRBJ2-3,TRBD2
TGTGCCAGCATCGGGGGGGACCTCTATGGCTACACCTTC,CASIGGDLYGYTF,TRBV28,13,few,TRBJ1-2,-
TGTGCCAGCTCACCCGGCGGGAAAGTGTCGGATGGCTACACCTTC,CASSPGGKVSDGYTF,TRBV18,15,-,TRBJ1-2,-
TGTGCCATCAGTGACAGGGATCCGGCACCCCTCCACTTT,CAISDRDPAPLHF,TRBV10-3,13,-,TRBJ1-6,-
TGTGCCAGCAGCTTTTCGGACAGCTTTAATGAAAAACTGTTTTTT,CASSFSDSFNEKLFF,TRBV7-9,15,once,TRBJ1-4,-
TGTGCCACCAGCAGAGGCCCCATCCAGGATGAGCAGTTCTTC,CATSRGPIQDEQFF,TRBV15,14,-,TRBJ2-1,-
TGTGCCAGCAGCTTAGCGCACGGGATCACAGATACGCAGTATTTT,CASSLAHGITDTQYF,TRBV7-9,15,-,TRBJ2-3,-
TGCGCCAGCAGTGAGTCGACTCAGGTTACAGGGGCCGGATCCACTGAAGCTTTCTTT,CASSESTQVTGAGSTEAFF,TRBV10-1,19,-,TRBJ1-1,TRBD1
TGTGCCAGCAGCGCGAGGGGAGGAGTGGGAAATTCACCCCTCCACTTT,CASSARGGVGNSPLHF,TRBV9,16,-,TRBJ1-6,-
TGCGCCAGCAGCTTGGCGGGCGGGATGAACACTGAAGCTTTCTTT,CASSLAGGMNTEAFF,TRBV4-1,15,-,TRBJ1-1,-
TGTGCCAGCAGCCTGTGGACAGTCACAGATACGCAGTATTTT,CASSLWTVTDTQYF,TRBV7-2,14,-,TRBJ2-3,-
TGTGCCAGTACTGGGGGCTTTATCGGCGACACTGAAGCTTTCTTT,CASTGGFIGDTEAFF,TRBV19,15,-,TRBJ1-1,-
TGTGCCAGCAAGGACTCTAATTCACCCCTCCACTTT,CASKDSNSPLHF,TRBV27,12,-,TRBJ1-6,-
TGTGCCTGGGGGTCGGGTCCGAATCAGCCCCAGCATTTT,CAWGSGPNQPQHF,TRBV30,13,-,TRBJ1-5,-
TGTGCCGGATGGACTGACACCGGGGAGCTGTTTTTT,CAGWTDTGELFF,TRBV6-1,12,once,TRBJ2-2,-
TGTGCCAGCAGTTCGGGTTATTTCAATCAGCCCCAGCATTTT,CASSSGYFNQPQHF,TRBV6-5,14,-,TRBJ1-5,-